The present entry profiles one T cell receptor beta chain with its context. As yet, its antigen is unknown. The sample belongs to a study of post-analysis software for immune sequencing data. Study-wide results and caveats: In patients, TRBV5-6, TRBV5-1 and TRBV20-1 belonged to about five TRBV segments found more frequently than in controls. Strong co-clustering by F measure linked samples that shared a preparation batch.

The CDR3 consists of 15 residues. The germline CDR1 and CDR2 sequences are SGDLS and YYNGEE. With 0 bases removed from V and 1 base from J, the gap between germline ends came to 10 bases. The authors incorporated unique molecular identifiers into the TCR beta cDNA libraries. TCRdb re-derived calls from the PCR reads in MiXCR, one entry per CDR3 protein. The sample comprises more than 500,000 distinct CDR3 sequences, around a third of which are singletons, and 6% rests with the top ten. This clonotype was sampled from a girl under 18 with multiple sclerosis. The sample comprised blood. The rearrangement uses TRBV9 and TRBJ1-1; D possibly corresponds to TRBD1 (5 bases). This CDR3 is CASSVALDRNTEAFF. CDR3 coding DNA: TGTGCCAGCAGCGTAGCCCTAGACAGGAACACTGAAGCTTTCTTT.